This TCR beta chain was recovered during a study of cytomegalovirus exposure and HLA in healthy donors. Findings of the study overall: A list of about 180 TCR beta chains associated with cytomegalovirus was given.

PCR involved 60 Vbeta and 13 Jbeta primers. Only in-frame clones appear in the TCRdb table, and some are missing; sequencing was by immunoSEQ multiplex PCR. The table records around 35,000 clones, roughly 74% of them present only once. Comment on this clone: Its specificity is unknown.

From germline, CDR1 is SEHNR and CDR2 FQNEAQ (reference sequence). Trimming took 0 bases from V and 5 from J, leaving 13 bases between them. The CDR3 is made up of 15 amino acids. The source is a man aged 25 to 40 in good health and CMV-seronegative. Sequencing input: PBMCs. The chain employs TRBV7-9 and TRBJ2-5; perhaps TRBD2 as D (6 bases). The CDR3 nucleotides read TGTGCCAGCAGCTTAGCCCCGGGACTCAGGGAGACCCAGTACTTC. Protein: CASSLAPGLRETQYF. Filled out from reference TRBV7-9 and TRBJ2-5, the complete variable domain reads DTGVSQNPRHKITKRGQNVTFRCDPISEHNRLYWYRQTLGQGPEFLTYFQNEAQLEKSRLLSDRFSAERPKGSFSTLEIQRTEQGDSAMYLCASSLAPGLRETQYFGPGTRLLVL.